This TCR beta chain emerged from a study of CD8 T cells in ankylosing spondylitis. Study conclusions and caveats: Clones linked to disease were reported to show significant enrichment in matched ankylosing spondylitis synovial fluid. Before this, some motif variants had been reported in reactive arthritis synovial fluid and blood. A motif of 7 to 9 highly homologous TCR beta variants was seen as apparently characteristic of ankylosing spondylitis blood.

Remarks on this clonotype: Its antigen is undetermined.

Trimming removed 5 bases from V and 1 base from J, with 9 bases in between. Germline-derived CDR1 and CDR2 are MDHEN and SYDVKM. The CDR3 loop spans 15 amino acids. TCRdb independently ran MiXCR on the 5' RACE reads; one entry per CDR3 protein. The repertoire includes roughly 230,000 distinct CDR3 sequences, over 15% of them detected once, and approximately 32% sits in the top ten. This receptor was obtained from a male donor with ankylosing spondylitis or in good health (not recorded which). The sample consisted of blood, either unsorted or a sorted T cell fraction (not recorded which). The chain employs TRBV28 and TRBJ2-6, with D unresolved. The CDR3 DNA follows: TGTGCCAGCAGTGTCGGCACGTCTGGGGCCAACGTCCTGACTTTC. Its translation is CASSVGTSGANVLTF.